This T cell receptor (beta chain) is from a study of blood T cell repertoires in COVID-19. About the research overall: The samples span acute and convalescent COVID-19 from the United States, Italy and Spain. Nucleic acid was either cDNA or gDNA, and it came from T cells, B-cell-depleted T cells, or PBMCs.

As processed by the authors: Quantification of nucleated cells was approximated via reference gene primer amplification. The protocol was immunoSEQ multiplex PCR, while the TCRdb copy is restricted to in-frame clones and leaves out a portion. That table is the source of V, J and clone size, and D and trimming were worked out from the DNA. The sample shows roughly 100,000 clones, approximately 81% of them seen only once. The V gene lost 7 bases and the J gene lost 4 bases, with 13 bases spanning the gap. CDR1 is LNHDA, CDR2 SQIVND, per germline (reference sequence). The length of the CDR3 is 13 residues.

The receptor was derived from a man older than 75 with acute or convalescent COVID-19. The rearrangement uses TRBV19 and TRBJ1-1; D not certain. The sample taken for sequencing was peripheral blood. The CDR3 nucleotides read TGTGCCAGTAAGGAGGTTACCGGCACTGAAGCTTTCTTT. This sequence encodes CASKEVTGTEAFF.